Listed below are T cell receptor beta chains from one sample, sequenced in a study of T-cell memory formation after mild COVID-19. TCRdb analysed the 5' RACE reads with MiXCR anew, one entry per CDR3 protein. The sample records about 88,000 distinct CDR3 sequences, around a quarter being singletons. Sequencing used PBMCs or a T cell subset sorted from them (not recorded which). These receptors originate from a man aged 18-30 years who had mild COVID-19 (a few samples of this study predate the infection). Cell type and time point are not known. Each CDR3 is given with its conserved first and last residue. A D gene is named only where the DNA matches it firmly. The size entry is marked missing in some rows and otherwise reads once, few, many or a size class.

size: -; D: TRBD2; V: TRBV13; J: TRBJ2-7; CDR3: CASSLGRGGSEQYF; DNA: TGTGCCAGCAGCTTAGGCCGCGGGGGAAGCGAGCAGTACTTC
size: -; D: TRBD1; V: TRBV25-1; J: TRBJ1-2; CDR3: CASSGGTGSGYTF; DNA: TGTGCCAGCAGTGGAGGGACAGGGTCTGGCTACACCTTC
size: -; D: TRBD1; V: TRBV19; J: TRBJ2-5; CDR3: CASSIGTGGPRETQYF; DNA: TGTGCCAGTAGTATAGGGACAGGGGGCCCAAGAGAGACCCAGTACTTC
size: once; D: TRBD2; V: TRBV3-1; J: TRBJ2-5; CDR3: CASSQGGSGGGETQYF; DNA: TGTGCCAGCAGCCAAGGGGGTAGCGGGGGAGGAGAGACCCAGTACTTC
size: -; D: TRBD1; V: TRBV11-3; J: TRBJ2-3; CDR3: CASSGPGTGVTDTQYF; DNA: TGTGCCAGCAGCGGACCCGGGACAGGGGTCACAGATACGCAGTATTTT
size: few; D: -; V: TRBV15; J: TRBJ2-7; CDR3: CATSRTAGSIDEQYF; DNA: TGTGCCACCAGCAGGACCGCCGGTAGCATCGACGAGCAGTACTTC
size: few; D: -; V: TRBV29-1; J: TRBJ2-7; CDR3: CSVGGDYEQYF; DNA: TGCAGCGTTGGTGGGGATTACGAGCAGTACTTC
size: -; D: -; V: TRBV4-2; J: TRBJ2-3; CDR3: CASSQDLGGSTDTQYF; DNA: TGTGCCAGCAGCCAAGATCTGGGGGGCAGCACAGATACGCAGTATTTT
size: few; D: -; V: TRBV7-9; J: TRBJ2-7; CDR3: CASSLGQYEQYF; DNA: TGTGCCAGCAGCTTAGGGCAATACGAGCAGTACTTC
size: few; D: -; V: TRBV6-6; J: TRBJ2-1; CDR3: CASSLQEDNEQFF; DNA: TGTGCCAGCAGTTTGCAGGAAGACAATGAGCAGTTCTTC
size: few; D: -; V: TRBV2; J: TRBJ2-3; CDR3: CASLERDTQYF; DNA: TGTGCCAGCTTAGAAAGAGATACGCAGTATTTT
size: -; D: -; V: TRBV4-1; J: TRBJ1-6; CDR3: CASSQDASYNSPLHF; DNA: TGCGCCAGCAGCCAAGACGCCAGTTATAATTCACCCCTCCACTTT
size: -; D: -; V: TRBV4-1; J: TRBJ1-1; CDR3: CASSAGTEAFF; DNA: TGCGCCAGCAGCGCAGGCACTGAAGCTTTCTTT
size: -; D: -; V: TRBV6-5; J: TRBJ1-2; CDR3: CASSPLTGWYGYTF; DNA: TGTGCCAGCAGTCCCCTGACAGGATGGTATGGCTACACCTTC
size: many; D: -; V: TRBV29-1; J: TRBJ2-1; CDR3: CSVDNPGPPGPRGRNEQFF; DNA: TGCAGCGTTGATAATCCGGGACCTCCGGGACCTCGGGGGAGGAATGAGCAGTTCTTC
size: many; D: -; V: TRBV7-8; J: TRBJ2-5; CDR3: CASSFRGETQYF; DNA: TGTGCCAGCAGCTTTAGGGGAGAGACCCAGTACTTC
size: few; D: -; V: TRBV5-5; J: TRBJ2-3; CDR3: CASNQEGVTDTQYF; DNA: TGTGCCAGCAATCAGGAGGGGGTGACAGATACGCAGTATTTT
size: few; D: TRBD1; V: TRBV29-1; J: TRBJ1-3; CDR3: CSVETGGHSGNTIYF; DNA: TGCAGCGTTGAGACAGGGGGTCACTCTGGAAACACCATATATTTT
size: few; D: TRBD1; V: TRBV15; J: TRBJ2-5; CDR3: CATSRSGTGETQYF; DNA: TGTGCCACCAGCAGATCAGGGACAGGAGAGACCCAGTACTTC
size: few; D: -; V: TRBV6-2/TRBV6-3; J: TRBJ2-5; CDR3: CASSKGLLGETQYF; DNA: TGTGCCAGCAGCAAAGGGTTGTTAGGAGAGACCCAGTACTTC
size: many; D: -; V: TRBV7-4; J: TRBJ2-5; CDR3: CASNYRPGQETQYF; DNA: TGTGCCAGCAACTACCGACCCGGACAAGAGACCCAGTACTTC
size: few; D: -; V: TRBV7-9; J: TRBJ2-1; CDR3: CASSPNHGNEQFF; DNA: TGTGCCAGCAGCCCAAATCATGGGAATGAGCAGTTCTTC
size: few; D: TRBD2; V: TRBV7-9; J: TRBJ2-5; CDR3: CASSLGVRGVQETQYF; DNA: TGTGCCAGCAGCCTTGGCGTGCGGGGGGTCCAAGAGACCCAGTACTTC
size: many; D: TRBD1; V: TRBV7-9; J: TRBJ1-2; CDR3: CASTTPTGPYGYTF; DNA: TGTGCCAGCACCACCCCGACAGGGCCCTATGGCTACACCTTC
size: few; D: -; V: TRBV7-6; J: TRBJ2-3; CDR3: CASRERGPSTDTQYF; DNA: TGTGCCAGCAGGGAGAGGGGCCCCAGCACAGATACGCAGTATTTT
size: few; D: -; V: TRBV6-6; J: TRBJ1-5; CDR3: CASSFRGEGQPQHF; DNA: TGTGCCAGCAGTTTCAGGGGAGAGGGTCAGCCCCAGCATTTT
size: few; D: -; V: TRBV6-5; J: TRBJ1-6; CDR3: CASRRDPSSYNSPLHF; DNA: TGTGCCAGCAGGCGAGACCCCAGCTCCTATAATTCACCCCTCCACTTT
size: few; D: TRBD2; V: TRBV5-1; J: TRBJ2-1; CDR3: CASSPGRGGNEQFF; DNA: TGCGCCAGCAGCCCGGGGCGCGGGGGGAATGAGCAGTTCTTC
size: -; D: TRBD2; V: TRBV5-8; J: TRBJ2-7; CDR3: CASSLVTSGDYEQYF; DNA: TGTGCCAGCAGCTTGGTAACTAGCGGGGACTACGAGCAGTACTTC
size: -; D: TRBD1; V: TRBV7-3; J: TRBJ2-6; CDR3: CASSSTGGLAGANVLTF; DNA: TGTGCCAGCAGCTCTACAGGGGGCCTTGCTGGGGCCAACGTCCTGACTTTC
size: few; D: -; V: TRBV4-2; J: TRBJ1-1; CDR3: CASSQDGTPEAFF; DNA: TGTGCCAGCAGCCAAGATGGGACCCCTGAAGCTTTCTTT
size: -; D: TRBD1; V: TRBV14; J: TRBJ1-2; CDR3: CASSNRTGLEVGYTF; DNA: TGTGCCAGCAGCAACCGGACAGGGCTCGAGGTTGGCTACACCTTC